This passage covers 17 T cell receptor beta chains from one sample sequenced in a study of beta chain features in type 1 diabetes. Findings and caveats of the study: Type 1 diabetes patients had moderately but significantly shorter TCRB CDR3s in all four CD4+ subsets.

The entirety of the isolated RNA underwent reverse transcription, so expressed TCRB transcripts were sequenced. Only in-frame clones appear in the TCRdb table, and some are missing; sequencing was by immunoSEQ multiplex PCR. The data contain some 250,000 clones, 9.5% to 13% of them singletons. These receptors have no known antigen. The sequencing sample was made of naive CD4+ T cells from blood. Every receptor here comes from a man under 40 with type 1 diabetes.

The gene calls are TRBV6-5 and TRBJ2-3; the D is unclear. Germline CDR1 reads MNHEY; CDR2 reads SVGAGI. V lost 4 bases and J 3 bases, leaving 5 bases between the germline ends. There are 12 residues in the CDR3. CDR3 loop: CASSSSTDTQYF. The CDR3 DNA follows: TGTGCCAGCAGTTCTTCTACAGATACGCAGTATTTT.

This chain joins TRBV18 and TRBJ2-7, with 7 bases identical to TRBD2. J lost 3 bases, V lost 2 bases, and 7 bases had no gene match. The CDR3 has 15 residues. Germline V CDR1 and CDR2: KGHSH, LQKENI. The CDR3 is CASSPTGGGIYEQYF. CDR3 coding DNA: TGTGCCAGCTCACCAACTGGGGGGGGGATCTACGAGCAGTACTTC.

The genes are TRBV12-5 and TRBJ1-6; 7 positions match TRBD1. V shed 5 bases, J shed 7 bases, and the junction held 2 bases outside the gene matches. CDR1 and CDR2 (germline): LGHNT, FRNRAP. This CDR3 contains 13 residues. The CDR3 spells CASGPTGNSPLHF. The CDR3 coding sequence is TGTGCTAGTGGTCCGACAGGGAATTCACCCCTCCACTTT.

This clone was seen only a few times. The CDR3 DNA reads as TGTGCCAGTAGCCCCCTCTTGACAGGGGGCACCGGGGAGCTGTTTTTT. Protein sequence: CASSPLLTGGTGELFF. This chain uses TRBV19 with TRBJ2-2; 9 nucleotides align to TRBD1. The V gene's germline CDR1 is LNHDA and CDR2 SQIVND (reference sequence). This CDR3 is 16 amino acids long. V trimming: 6 bases; J trimming: 4 bases; junction bases outside the gene matches: 9.

DNA of the CDR3: TGTGCCAGTGGACTGGGACAGAGGAACACTGAAGCTTTCTTT. The encoded protein is CASGLGQRNTEAFF. The V and J genes are TRBV2 and TRBJ1-1, with 7 bases identical to TRBD1. Germline V gives CDR1 SNHLY, CDR2 FYNNEI. The V gene end was trimmed by 9 bases and the J gene end by 1 base; junction bases not matched to a gene: 8. The CDR3 contains 14 residues.

Regarding this clone: Other DNA sequences in the same sample also yield this CDR3. The chain couples TRBV9 to TRBJ1-6, with a tentative D call TRBD1 (5 bases). Germline lookup yields CDR1 SGDLS and CDR2 YYNGEE. The CDR3 runs to 15 residues. V lost 0 bases, J lost 9 bases, and 13 bases lay in between. CDR3 sequence (DNA): TGTGCCAGCAGCGTAGGAGGGCAGGGAGGTTCACCCCTCCACTTT. It yields the protein CASSVGGQGGSPLHF.

The CDR3 here is CASSTGTSPSYNEQFF. CDR3 nucleotide sequence: TGCGCCAGCAGCACCGGGACATCCCCCTCCTACAATGAGCAGTTCTTC. The chain employs TRBV5-1 and TRBJ2-1; possible D gene TRBD1, 6 bases. The V and J ends lost 4 bases and 0 bases respectively, with 14 bases between them. CDR1 is SGHRS and CDR2 is YFSETQ in the germline V gene. This CDR3 region has 16 residues.

The genes are TRBV28 and TRBJ2-7; D perhaps matches TRBD2 (6 bases). The germline gives CDR1 MDHEN, CDR2 SYDVKM. Trimming removed 7 bases from V and 1 base from J, with 14 bases in between. This CDR3 has 14 residues. CDR3 amino acids: CASITGSGSYEQYF. DNA of the CDR3: TGTGCCAGCATCACAGGTAGCGGTTCCTACGAGCAGTACTTC.

The V call is TRBV11-1, the J call TRBJ2-3; no clear D gene. The V gene's germline CDR1 is SGHAT and CDR2 FQDESV (reference sequence). Between the trimmed V and J ends, which lost 2 bases and 1 base, there was a span of 7 bases. The CDR3 extends over 14 amino acids. The CDR3 DNA is TGTGCCAGCAGCTTAATAGGAGGCACAGATACGCAGTATTTT. Translated, it gives CASSLIGGTDTQYF.

This clone was detected only a few times. The CDR3 here is CASSAGFGEQYF. The CDR3 DNA reads as TGTGCCAGCAGTGCCGGGTTTGGCGAGCAGTACTTC. The rearrangement links TRBV27 to TRBJ2-7; D call uncertain. This CDR3 contains 12 residues. Trimming shortened V by 5 bases and J by 6 bases, and 11 bases separated the two germline ends. From germline, CDR1 is MNHEY and CDR2 SMNVEV (reference sequence).

This clone was observed a few times. The V and J genes are TRBV7-2 and TRBJ1-2; no clear D gene. CDR1 and CDR2 from the germline V gene are SGHTA and FQGNSA. V was cut by 5 bases and J by 2 bases, with 15 bases left in between. The CDR3 is 15 residues long. The DNA of the CDR3 is TGTGCCAGCAGCCCGGACGGGATGCCAAACTATGGCTACACCTTC. Protein: CASSPDGMPNYGYTF.

This clone was counted only a few times. This chain links TRBV6-6 with TRBJ2-1, with D tentatively TRBD2 (7 bases). The CDR3 is 15 residues long. Germline assignment: CDR1 MNHNY and CDR2 SVGAGI (reference sequence). V shed 2 bases and J shed 2 bases, with 10 bases lying between them. In DNA, the CDR3 is TGTGCCAGCAGTTACGAGGGGGGGGCCTACAATGAGCAGTTCTTC. It encodes CASSYEGGAYNEQFF.

This clone showed up just a few times. V gene TRBV7-3 combines with J gene TRBJ2-6; the D gene is possibly TRBD1 (5 bases). Trimming left V 5 bases short and J 0 bases short, with 14 bases between. Germline loops: CDR1 SGHTA, CDR2 FQGTGA. This CDR3 region has 17 residues. CDR3 DNA: TGTGCCAGCAGCAGGTCTGGACATTTCTCTGGGGCCAACGTCCTGACTTTC. Translation gives CASSRSGHFSGANVLTF.

The rearrangement joins TRBV2 to TRBJ2-7; 8 nucleotides match TRBD2. J gave up 4 bases and V 5 bases, and 10 bases lay outside the gene matches. This CDR3 comprises 15 residues. CDR1 and CDR2 (germline): SNHLY, FYNNEI. The CDR3 spells CASSFLSGVTYEQYF. The CDR3 nucleotides read TGTGCCAGCAGTTTCCTTAGCGGGGTCACTTACGAGCAGTACTTC.

The CDR3 is CASTSGQQSYEQYF. DNA for the CDR3: TGTGCCAGCACGAGCGGACAGCAGTCCTACGAGCAGTACTTC. The chain carries TRBV9 and TRBJ2-7, with TRBD1 as a possible D gene (6 bases). The CDR3 covers 14 residues. Between the trimmed V and J ends, which lost 6 bases and 1 base, there was a span of 14 bases. Germline V CDR1 and CDR2: SGDLS, YYNGEE.

The chain employs TRBV7-2 and TRBJ2-7, with D possibly matching TRBD2 (6 bases). Trimming stripped 1 base from V and 7 bases from J, with 17 bases between. Germline V gene sequence: CDR1 SGHTA, CDR2 FQGNSA. The length of the CDR3 is 15 residues. This chain's CDR3 is CASSLGAGPAGEQYF. The CDR3, as DNA: TGTGCCAGCAGCTTAGGTGCGGGGCCAGCAGGGGAGCAGTACTTC.

The chain uses TRBV28 and TRBJ2-3, with TRBD2 matching over 9 bases. This CDR3 has 16 residues. Trimming removed 1 base from V and 3 bases from J; junction bases left unmatched: 5. From germline, CDR1 is MDHEN and CDR2 SYDVKM. The CDR3 loop is CASSLSSGATTDTQYF. CDR3 nucleotides: TGTGCCAGCAGTTTATCTAGCGGGGCAACTACAGATACGCAGTATTTT.